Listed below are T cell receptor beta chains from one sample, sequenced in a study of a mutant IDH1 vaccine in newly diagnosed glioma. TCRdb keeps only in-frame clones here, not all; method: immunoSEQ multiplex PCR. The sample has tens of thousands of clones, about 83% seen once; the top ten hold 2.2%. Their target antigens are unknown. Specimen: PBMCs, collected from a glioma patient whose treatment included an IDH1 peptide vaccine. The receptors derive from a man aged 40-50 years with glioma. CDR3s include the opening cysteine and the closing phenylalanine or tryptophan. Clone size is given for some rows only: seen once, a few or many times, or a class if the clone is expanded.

CDR3aa: CASSYRLGGHEQYF; v_gene: TRBV6-5; j_gene: TRBJ2-7; abundance: .
CDR3aa: CASSLAGTSDSYEQYF; v_gene: TRBV5-6; j_gene: TRBJ2-7; abundance: .
CDR3aa: CASSLVGEEQFF; v_gene: TRBV5-1; j_gene: TRBJ2-1; abundance: .
CDR3aa: CASTSTGNTEAFF; v_gene: TRBV6-1; j_gene: TRBJ1-1; abundance: .
CDR3aa: CASSLARPEQYF; v_gene: TRBV7-2; j_gene: TRBJ2-3; abundance: .
CDR3aa: CASSVARWAGPTNEQFF; v_gene: TRBV9; j_gene: TRBJ2-1; abundance: .
CDR3aa: CASSPASGKETQYF; v_gene: TRBV18; j_gene: TRBJ2-5; abundance: medium-sized
CDR3aa: CSGFSLAGSMRTDTQYF; v_gene: TRBV29-1; j_gene: TRBJ2-3; abundance: .
CDR3aa: CASSPADGPTDTQYF; v_gene: TRBV11-1; j_gene: TRBJ2-3; abundance: .
CDR3aa: CASSDPGTGGPDEQFF; v_gene: TRBV28; j_gene: TRBJ2-1; abundance: few
CDR3aa: CSAHKGNEQYF; v_gene: TRBV29-1; j_gene: TRBJ2-7; abundance: .
CDR3aa: CASSTDVDQPQHF; v_gene: TRBV18; j_gene: TRBJ1-5; abundance: once
CDR3aa: CASREAAGGFNEQFF; v_gene: TRBV2; j_gene: TRBJ2-1; abundance: few
CDR3aa: CASRKGRSADTQYF; v_gene: TRBV7-8; j_gene: TRBJ2-3; abundance: .
CDR3aa: CVSSHTAGTENTGELFF; v_gene: TRBV5-1; j_gene: TRBJ2-2; abundance: .
CDR3aa: CASSLVSNEQFF; v_gene: TRBV5-4; j_gene: TRBJ2-1; abundance: .
CDR3aa: CASSSTGRGNTEAFF; v_gene: TRBV7-2; j_gene: TRBJ1-1; abundance: .
CDR3aa: CASSWTGENQPQHF; v_gene: TRBV6-5; j_gene: TRBJ1-5; abundance: few
CDR3aa: CASSFSYGGGKLFF; v_gene: TRBV7-9; j_gene: TRBJ1-4; abundance: .
CDR3aa: CASSRRDTDTQYF; v_gene: TRBV6-4; j_gene: TRBJ2-3; abundance: .
CDR3aa: CASSPGPSSYEQYF; v_gene: TRBV6-1; j_gene: TRBJ2-7; abundance: .
CDR3aa: CASSLQTRSNYGYTF; v_gene: TRBV5-6; j_gene: TRBJ1-2; abundance: .
CDR3aa: CASSEGRFLTSGNTIYF; v_gene: TRBV11-1; j_gene: TRBJ1-3; abundance: .
CDR3aa: CATSKGVAQPQHF; v_gene: TRBV15; j_gene: TRBJ1-5; abundance: .
CDR3aa: CASRLDRVQSSGANVLTF; v_gene: TRBV5-4; j_gene: TRBJ2-6; abundance: .
CDR3aa: CASSLGEWRYTF; v_gene: TRBV7-9; j_gene: TRBJ1-2; abundance: .
CDR3aa: CASSLTGISNQPQHF; v_gene: TRBV5-4; j_gene: TRBJ1-5; abundance: .
CDR3aa: CASSQVGERGKLHF; v_gene: TRBV4-3; j_gene: TRBJ1-5; abundance: .
CDR3aa: CASSFTSGRRDSYEQYF; v_gene: TRBV7-2; j_gene: TRBJ2-7; abundance: .
CDR3aa: CATSRGKLAGEETQYF; v_gene: TRBV15; j_gene: TRBJ2-5; abundance: .
CDR3aa: CASSYSLGLSKAEAFF; v_gene: TRBV6-5; j_gene: TRBJ1-1; abundance: .
CDR3aa: CASRDLNGETQYF; v_gene: TRBV25-1; j_gene: TRBJ2-5; abundance: .
CDR3aa: CASSGDSGRGGYEQYF; v_gene: TRBV2; j_gene: TRBJ2-7; abundance: .
CDR3aa: CASSRPGDNEKLFF; v_gene: TRBV5-4; j_gene: TRBJ1-4; abundance: .
CDR3aa: CASSEITSGEVYEQYF; v_gene: TRBV6-4; j_gene: TRBJ2-7; abundance: .
CDR3aa: CASSSDRDPSYEQYF; v_gene: TRBV27; j_gene: TRBJ2-7; abundance: medium-sized
CDR3aa: CASSLGFYGYTF; v_gene: TRBV28; j_gene: TRBJ1-2; abundance: .
CDR3aa: CASSGQVHYGYTF; v_gene: TRBV19; j_gene: TRBJ1-2; abundance: .
CDR3aa: CASSASSGTRRSFF; v_gene: TRBV6-5; j_gene: TRBJ2-1; abundance: .
CDR3aa: CASSYTPAGGQFF; v_gene: TRBV6-5; j_gene: TRBJ2-1; abundance: .
CDR3aa: CASSLGLAFDEQFF; v_gene: TRBV7-2; j_gene: TRBJ2-1; abundance: .
CDR3aa: CATSNQGTYEQYF; v_gene: TRBV19; j_gene: TRBJ2-7; abundance: .
CDR3aa: CASSVGPYEQYF; v_gene: TRBV19; j_gene: TRBJ2-7; abundance: once
CDR3aa: CATRGVPSGELFF; v_gene: TRBV11-1; j_gene: TRBJ2-2; abundance: .
CDR3aa: CASSQADEQYF; v_gene: TRBV4-2; j_gene: TRBJ2-7; abundance: .
CDR3aa: CASSLRQGEGNTGELFF; v_gene: TRBV7-9; j_gene: TRBJ2-2; abundance: .
CDR3aa: CASSLSPSHKQYF; v_gene: TRBV5-5; j_gene: TRBJ2-7; abundance: .
CDR3aa: CASSTQYTGELFF; v_gene: TRBV7-8; j_gene: TRBJ2-2; abundance: .
CDR3aa: CASSPGQGRNEKLFF; v_gene: TRBV7-9; j_gene: TRBJ1-4; abundance: .
CDR3aa: CASSLEGGPRGYTF; v_gene: TRBV5-1; j_gene: TRBJ1-2; abundance: .
CDR3aa: CASSMDRAGELFF; v_gene: TRBV7-6; j_gene: TRBJ2-2; abundance: .
CDR3aa: CASSLQGRETQYF; v_gene: TRBV11-3; j_gene: TRBJ2-5; abundance: .
CDR3aa: CASTGAYEQYF; v_gene: TRBV2; j_gene: TRBJ2-7; abundance: .